This T cell receptor (beta chain) stems from a study of response to subunit inactivated influenza vaccine listed by TCRdb under 2018. Notes on the research overall: Deep quantitative profiling of the T cell receptor repertoire was used in the study to follow responses to a trivalent subunit inactivated influenza vaccine. General study outcomes and caveats: According to the authors, only a limited number of new T cells may be recruited by each seasonal influenza vaccination.

This clonotype was counted a few times. Its antigen specificity is not known. Per-nucleotide qualities are absent, and no much larger clonotype sits a single base away. Receptor amplification or capture employed RT-PCR. Instrument on record: Illumina HiSeq 2500. The public reads were reanalyzed by TCRdb: fastp trimming at Q25, MiXCR alignment, in-frame beta chains only. Each CDR3 protein gets just one entry, which takes the most common genes and DNA from the rows behind it. Within this sample are 700,000 to 900,000 distinct CDR3 sequences, with 21% of them counted one time only. Roughly 10% of the sample belongs to the ten largest clones. The CDR3 runs 16 amino acids, cysteine and phenylalanine included. Left in the record is the CDR3 DNA by itself, 48 bases read in frame from the first base. The germline V gene yields KGHDR for CDR1 and SFDVKD for CDR2. The germline V and J ends show losses of 3 bases and 5 bases respectively, and no gene match explains 6 bases of the junction.

The clonotype comes from a man aged 45-65 years who received an inactivated influenza vaccine. Donor details come from another sample of the same person, matched by shared clones. The sample was PBMCs from blood, taken about 5 days after vaccination. The V gene is TRBV24-1 and the J gene is TRBJ2-5; TRBD1 fits 12 bases in the junction. The nucleotide sequence is given as TGTGCCACCAGTGATACGGGACAGGGGGCCGCTGAGACCCAGTACTTC. Translated, it reads CATSDTGQGAAETQYF.